This entry is about one TCR beta chain. Its specificity is unknown. Treatment denoted: some 19 received Ad26.COV2.S at low or high dose, single or two shots; about 5 received placebo; per-sample allocation not given. Following the first vaccine or placebo injection, samples were taken on day 63. Built on an Ad26 vector, the vaccine expressed Wuhan-strain SARS-CoV-2 spike. The sample comes from a study of Ad26.COV2.S vaccination and SARS-CoV-2 variants. Study information: Once, or twice with 56 days between doses, Ad26.COV2.S was given intramuscularly.

Study-wide results and caveats: Reportedly, spike-specific CD8+ and CD4+ T cell responses achieved substantial breadth once vaccination had taken place. Vaccine and placebo recipients had similar non-spike TCR breadth.

The CDR3 spans 14 residues. Between the trimmed V and J ends, which lost 7 bases and 1 base, there was a span of 12 bases. Germline CDR1 is ENHRY and CDR2 is SYGVKD. Sequencing was performed with immunoSEQ multiplex PCR; in TCRdb, only in-frame clones are kept and a portion is missing. The data show around 340,000 clones, 75% to 90% seen once. This specimen was peripheral blood, taken in a trial of Ad26.COV2.S vaccine versus placebo. This chain uses TRBV10-3 with TRBJ2-3; TRBD2 is a possible D gene (6 bases). The clonotype comes from a person between 18 and 65 years old who received the Ad26.COV2.S COVID-19 vaccine or a placebo. CDR3 coding DNA: TGTGCCATCACCCGGGGGTTTCGCACAGATACGCAGTATTTT. Protein sequence: CAITRGFRTDTQYF.